This paragraph covers one TCR beta chain sequence. The antigen is undetermined. There are 11 residues in the CDR3. V was shortened by 8 bases and J by 0 bases, with 8 bases between the two germline ends. In germline, CDR1 is GTSNPN, CDR2 SVGIG (reference sequence). This sample was taken from a study of cytomegalovirus exposure and HLA in healthy donors. General observations from the study: The authors later found most CMV-associated TCR beta chains appeared HLA-restricted. TCR beta sequences numbering around 15,000 were associated with HLA alleles at 0.05 false discovery rate in a later analysis.

The PCR had 60 Vbeta and 13 Jbeta primers. Profiled with immunoSEQ multiplex PCR; TCRdb holds only in-frame clones, not every one. Of some 120,000 clones in the sample, 70% to 80% were seen once. The receptor comes from a woman aged 40 to 50 in good health and CMV-seropositive. The specimen was PBMCs. The V and J genes are TRBV30 and TRBJ2-7; D gene uncertain. The DNA for the CDR3 is TGTGCCGCCGCGCACTCCTACGAGCAGTACTTC. As protein: CAAAHSYEQYF.